The 30 T cell receptor beta chains in this list originate from one sample, sequenced in a study of cytomegalovirus exposure and HLA in healthy donors. Vbeta (60) and Jbeta (13) primers were used in the PCR. The repertoire was sequenced with immunoSEQ multiplex PCR; TCRdb's copy has only in-frame clones and lacks some. The sample yields about 110,000 clones, about 86% seen once. Sequenced material: PBMCs. These receptors were obtained from a man aged 35 to 55 in good health and CMV-seronegative.

The chain joins TRBV19 to TRBJ1-2; D ambiguous. The CDR3 spans 14 residues. Germline lookup yields CDR1 LNHDA and CDR2 SQIVND (reference sequence). V was trimmed by 6 bases and J by 3 bases, leaving 14 bases between them. CDR3 in DNA: TGTGCCAGTAGGTCCCTGGGCTTGGACTATGGCTACACCTTC. Translation: CASRSLGLDYGYTF. The complete variable domain, with remaining parts taken from reference TRBV19 and TRBJ1-2, reads DGGITQSPKYLFRKEGQNVTLSCEQNLNHDAMYWYRQDPGQGLRLIYYSQIVNDFQKGDIAEGYSVSREKKESFPLTVTSAQKNPTAFYLCASRSLGLDYGYTFGSGTRLTVV.

V and J are TRBV29-1 and TRBJ1-1, with 9 bases lining up with TRBD1. This CDR3 comprises 13 residues. CDR1 is SQVTM and CDR2 is ANQGSEA in the germline V gene. The trim removed 5 bases at V and 3 bases at J, leaving 4 bases unmatched. CDR3 loop: CSVRQGGDTEAFF. In DNA, the CDR3 is TGCAGCGTTCGACAGGGGGGGGACACTGAAGCTTTCTTT.

The chain couples TRBV25-1 to TRBJ1-1; TRBD1 matches at 8 bases. There are 14 residues in the CDR3. The germline V gene has CDR1 MGHDK and CDR2 SYGVNS. V lost 7 bases to trimming and J lost 4 bases; unmatched junction nucleotides: 8. The CDR3 DNA sequence: TGTGCCAGCATACTTTCAGGGGGCGGCACTGAAGCTTTCTTT. It yields the protein CASILSGGGTEAFF.

This chain uses TRBV29-1 with TRBJ1-1, with 8 bases fitting TRBD1. After removal of 4 bases from V and 6 bases from J, the junction contained 1 base not matched to a gene. CDR3 length: 11 amino acids. Germline V gives CDR1 SQVTM, CDR2 ANQGSEA. The CDR3 loop reads CSVGTGSEAFF. The DNA for the CDR3 is TGCAGCGTTGGGACAGGGTCTGAAGCTTTCTTT. Using reference TRBV29-1 and TRBJ1-1 for the parts outside the CDR3, the full variable domain is SAVISQKPSRDICQRGTSLTIQCQVDSQVTMMFWYRQQPGQSLTLIATANQGSEATYESGFVIDKFPISRPNLTFSTLTVSNMSPEDSSIYLCSVGTGSEAFFGQGTRLTVV.

This clone has a single count. The chain joins TRBV4-1 to TRBJ1-3, with 10 bases identical to TRBD1. CDR3 length equals 16 residues. Trimming removed 5 bases from V and 2 bases from J; junction bases left unmatched: 6. Germline CDR1 MGHRA, CDR2 YSYEKL. The CDR3 coding sequence is TGCGCCAGCAGCTCCCTAGGACAGGGGGCTGGAAACACCATATATTTT. It encodes CASSSLGQGAGNTIYF.

The V gene is TRBV5-1, the J gene TRBJ2-7; D is unresolved. The germline V gene encodes CDR1 SGHRS and CDR2 YFSETQ. V lost 4 bases and J 7 bases, leaving 15 bases between the germline ends. The CDR3 consists of 13 residues. CDR3 nucleotides: TGCGCCAGCAGCCCCGACGGTACCGGGGAGCAGTACTTC. This gives the protein CASSPDGTGEQYF.

The rearrangement links TRBV28 to TRBJ1-6; 11 bases map to TRBD1. Germline CDR1 reads MDHEN; CDR2 reads SYDVKM. This CDR3 comprises 15 residues. V lost 6 bases and J lost 8; bases outside the gene matches: 6. The CDR3 nucleotides read TGTGCCAGCAGCGGGACAGGGGGTAAAGATTCACCCCTCCACTTT. Its protein product is CASSGTGGKDSPLHF.

This chain connects TRBV2 to TRBJ2-7, with D perhaps matching TRBD2 (7 bases). CDR1 is SNHLY, CDR2 FYNNEI, per germline. Trimming cost V 6 bases and J 0 bases, with 15 bases left between them. The CDR3 is 15 amino acids. CDR3 sequence (DNA): TGTGCCAGCAGAGCCGGGGGGACAAACTCCTACGAGCAGTACTTC. This gives the protein CASRAGGTNSYEQYF.

V gene TRBV5-1 combines with J gene TRBJ1-1, with 9 bases matching TRBD1. This CDR3 comprises 17 residues. V lost 4 bases, J lost 1 base, and 11 bases stayed unmatched. CDR1 is SGHRS and CDR2 is YFSETQ in the germline V gene. Here the CDR3 reads CASSPSPGTGTNTEAFF. The CDR3 nucleotides are TGCGCCAGCAGCCCCAGTCCCGGGACAGGGACGAACACTGAAGCTTTCTTT.

This chain joins TRBV5-1 and TRBJ2-7; 7 bases align to TRBD1. The CDR3 loop spans 14 amino acids. The germline CDR1 and CDR2 sequences are SGHRS and YFSETQ. V trimming: 1 base; J trimming: 1 base; junction bases outside the gene matches: 2. In nucleotides, the CDR3 is TGCGCCAGCAGCTTGAAGGGACAGTCCTACGAGCAGTACTTC. Translation: CASSLKGQSYEQYF.

In this sample, this clone turned up once. The gene calls are TRBV7-2 and TRBJ2-5; TRBD1 agrees at 7 bases. Germline V gives CDR1 SGHTA, CDR2 FQGNSA. The CDR3 loop spans 15 amino acids. Germline trimming cut 4 bases from V and 6 bases from J; bases unmatched to any gene: 11. This chain's CDR3 is CASSSGQAEGKTQYF. The CDR3 nucleotides read TGTGCCAGCAGCTCAGGACAGGCGGAAGGGAAGACCCAGTACTTC.

The V call is TRBV5-6, the J call TRBJ1-1; D might be TRBD1 (5 bases). Germline assignment: CDR1 SGHDT and CDR2 YYEEEE. CDR3 size: 15 residues. V lost 4 bases, J lost 1 base, and 14 bases lay in between. CDR3 protein: CASSPGGGSNTEAFF. The CDR3, as DNA: TGTGCCAGCAGCCCTGGGGGGGGATCGAACACTGAAGCTTTCTTT.

The rearrangement links TRBV6-5 to TRBJ1-5; 11 bases agree with TRBD1. CDR3 length equals 14 residues. Germline assignment: CDR1 MNHEY and CDR2 SVGAGI. Trimming took 6 bases from V and 11 from J; bases not matched to a gene: 9. CDR3 DNA sequence: TGTGCCAGCAGGGGACAGGGGGAAGGAGTAGCCCAGCATTTT. Translated, it gives CASRGQGEGVAQHF.

For this clone: Sequence at one end of the junction differs from germline and may be a read error. The chain combines TRBV13 with TRBJ2-5; 16 positions match TRBD2. Per germline, CDR1 PRHDT and CDR2 FYEKMQ (reference sequence). The CDR3 spans 19 residues. CDR3 bases: TGTGCCAGCAGCTCCCCGGGACTAGCGGGGGGGGATCCTCAAGGGACCCAGTACTTC. It translates to CASSSPGLAGGDPQGTQYF. Drawing the rest from reference TRBV13 and TRBJ2-5, the complete variable domain is AAGVIQSPRHLIKEKRETATLKCYPIPRHDTVYWYQQGPGQDPQFLISFYEKMQSDKGSIPDRFSAQQFSDYHSELNMSSLELGDSALYFCASSSPGLAGGDPQGTQYFGPGTRLLVL.

The chain recombines TRBV28 with TRBJ1-2; a weak D match, TRBD1 (5 bases). V was shortened by 2 bases and J by 8 bases, with 15 bases between the two germline ends. The CDR3 loop spans 14 amino acids. Per germline, CDR1 MDHEN and CDR2 SYDVKM. CDR3 nucleotides: TGTGCCAGCAGTTTAGGTCGATATTACAGGGGCTACACCTTC. Translating it yields CASSLGRYYRGYTF.

V is TRBV5-1 and J is TRBJ2-1; D might be TRBD2 (5 bases). Trimming removed 1 base from V and 7 bases from J, with 9 bases in between. The CDR3 extends over 13 amino acids. Germline-derived CDR1 and CDR2 are SGHRS and YFSETQ. CDR3 nucleotide sequence: TGCGCCAGCAGCTTGCTGGACTCTAATGAGCAGTTCTTC. It translates to CASSLLDSNEQFF.

The chain combines TRBV18 with TRBJ2-1; tentative D call: TRBD1 (7 bases). Germline V lookup: CDR1 KGHSH, CDR2 LQKENI. The CDR3 spans 14 residues. V lost 3 bases, J lost 7 bases, and 13 bases lay in between. The DNA of the CDR3 is TGTGCCAGCTCACCGGACAGGAGGGGGAATGAGCAGTTCTTC. Translation: CASSPDRRGNEQFF.

The chain combines TRBV6-1 with TRBJ2-1, with D hard to call. There are 15 residues in the CDR3. Between the trimmed V and J ends, which lost 0 bases and 14 bases, there was a span of 20 bases. In germline, CDR1 is MNHNS, CDR2 SASEGT. In DNA, the CDR3 is TGTGCCAGCAGTGAAGCTTTGATAGACGGCATGAGGAAGTTCTTC. Its protein is CASSEALIDGMRKFF.

This sequence joins TRBV4-3 and TRBJ2-3; D possibly corresponds to TRBD2 (6 bases). The germline V gene has CDR1 LGHNA and CDR2 YSLEER. V dropped 3 bases and J dropped 4 bases, with 29 bases sitting between them. The CDR3 sequence is 20 residues long. CDR3 protein: CASSQMGGRDILGVSDTQYF. The DNA of the CDR3 is TGCGCCAGCAGCCAGATGGGGGGTCGAGACATACTTGGGGTCTCAGATACGCAGTATTTT.

The chain links TRBV18 to TRBJ1-5; D might be TRBD1 (6 bases). The CDR3 is 17 amino acids. V dropped 2 bases and J dropped 1 base, with 15 bases sitting between them. Germline CDR1 is KGHSH and CDR2 is LQKENI. The CDR3 coding sequence is TGTGCCAGCTCACCAAGGGACATCCGGGACAGCAATCAGCCCCAGCATTTT. As protein: CASSPRDIRDSNQPQHF.

The chain couples TRBV19 to TRBJ1-5; TRBD1 is a possible D gene (6 bases). V was trimmed by 7 bases and J by 2 bases, leaving 12 bases between them. The CDR3 sequence is 14 residues long. The germline V gene has CDR1 LNHDA and CDR2 SQIVND (reference sequence). The CDR3 sequence is CASTKGTRNQPQHF. DNA of the CDR3: TGTGCCAGTACCAAAGGGACACGCAATCAGCCCCAGCATTTT.

V usage is TRBV15 and J usage is TRBJ2-7; TRBD2 is a possible D gene (6 bases). Trimming took off 1 base at V and 4 bases at J, with 17 bases between the two ends. This CDR3 contains 16 residues. Germline CDR1 and CDR2: LNHNV and YYDKDF (reference sequence). In DNA form, the CDR3 reads TGTGCCACCAGCAGAGGTAGCGGAGGGGCGAAATACGAGCAGTACTTC. Translating it yields CATSRGSGGAKYEQYF.

The V gene is TRBV27, the J gene TRBJ1-2; 10 nucleotides line up with TRBD1. The ends lost 4 bases at V and 3 bases at J; junction bases unmatched: 5. This CDR3 has 15 residues. Germline CDR1 reads MNHEY; CDR2 reads SMNVEV (reference sequence). The CDR3 is CASSSAGQGDYGYTF. DNA for the CDR3: TGTGCCAGCAGTTCCGCAGGACAGGGGGACTATGGCTACACCTTC.

In its sample, this clone was seen once. V usage is TRBV6-5 and J usage is TRBJ2-1; no firm D call. Germline V gene data show CDR1 as MNHEY and CDR2 as SVGAGI. This CDR3 is 12 amino acids long. With 8 bases removed from V and 3 bases from J, the gap between germline ends came to 8 bases. For the CDR3, the DNA is TGTGCCAGCGCGGATTACTACAATGAGCAGTTCTTC. This gives the protein CASADYYNEQFF.

The rearrangement uses TRBV4-2 and TRBJ2-7; possible D gene TRBD1, 5 bases. V was cut by 0 bases and J by 3 bases, with 6 bases left in between. The CDR3 is 13 residues long. CDR1 is LGHNA and CDR2 is YNFKEQ in the germline V gene. Here the CDR3 reads CASSQDRGYEQYF. The DNA for the CDR3 is TGTGCCAGCAGCCAAGATAGGGGCTACGAGCAGTACTTC.

This sequence joins TRBV7-2 and TRBJ1-1; D remains ambiguous. CDR3 size: 14 residues. The germline CDR1 and CDR2 sequences are SGHTA and FQGNSA. Deletions cut 1 base from V and 2 bases from J, with 8 bases between. CDR3 nucleotides: TGTGCCAGCAGCTTAGGGCGGTTCAACACTGAAGCTTTCTTT. This codes for CASSLGRFNTEAFF.

The J gene is TRBJ2-1, the V gene TRBV5-4, with D maybe TRBD2 (5 bases). V dropped 4 bases and J dropped 0 bases, with 11 bases sitting between them. CDR1 is SGHNT and CDR2 is YYREEE in the germline V gene (reference sequence). The CDR3 totals 15 residues. For the CDR3, the DNA is TGTGCCAGCAGCCCTGGACTGACCTCCTACAATGAGCAGTTCTTC. It encodes CASSPGLTSYNEQFF.

V is TRBV30 and J is TRBJ2-7; TRBD2 matches 12 bases. V was clipped by 4 bases and J by 3 bases; unmatched bases: 4. The CDR3 contains 14 residues. CDR1 is GTSNPN and CDR2 is SVGIG in the germline V gene (reference sequence). The CDR3 sequence: CAWITSGGNYEQYF. The CDR3 nucleotides read TGTGCCTGGATTACTAGCGGGGGGAACTACGAGCAGTACTTC.

The CDR3 nucleotides read TGCGCCAGCAGCTCTGGGGAGGGATGGCAGTACTTC. It encodes CASSSGEGWQYF. The V gene is TRBV5-1, the J gene TRBJ2-7, with 7 bases that match TRBD2. From germline, CDR1 is SGHRS and CDR2 YFSETQ. The J segment lost 9 bases and the V segment lost 3 bases, leaving 6 bases of the junction unmatched. There are 12 residues in the CDR3.

CDR3 protein: CASSFKSTEAFF. CDR3 DNA sequence: TGTGCCAGCAGTTTTAAATCGACTGAAGCTTTCTTT. V is TRBV28 and J is TRBJ1-1; D gene unclear. The CDR3 extends over 12 amino acids. From germline, CDR1 is MDHEN and CDR2 SYDVKM. Trimming shortened V by 3 bases and J by 5 bases, and 7 bases separated the two germline ends.